The 9 T cell receptor beta chains below come from one sample, sequenced in a study of T-cell memory formation after mild COVID-19. A single record per CDR3 protein comes from TCRdb applying MiXCR to the 5' RACE reads. Of roughly 100,000 distinct CDR3 sequences listed, around 12% are singletons. Sequencing was carried out using PBMCs or a T cell subset sorted from them (not recorded which). The receptors come from an adult woman who had mild COVID-19 (a few samples of this study predate the infection). Cell type and time point are not known.

This clonotype has ten or more counts. This chain connects TRBV12-3 or TRBV12-4 to TRBJ2-3; TRBD2 might be the D (5 bases). The CDR3 runs 17 residues. Trimming took off 4 bases at V and 4 bases at J, with 21 bases between the two ends. The CDR3 region is CASSSQTQPILADTQYF. The CDR3 DNA reads TGTGCCAGCAGTTCGCAAACACAGCCGATACTAGCAGATACGCAGTATTTT.

This clonotype has only a few counts. Here the CDR3 DNA reads TGTGCCAGCAGCGTAGAGGACAGGGACAATGAGCAGTTCTTC. This gives the protein CASSVEDRDNEQFF. The rearrangement joins TRBV9 to TRBJ2-1, with 8 bases that match TRBD1. The length of the CDR3 is 14 residues. The V gene's germline CDR1 is SGDLS and CDR2 YYNGEE. V shed 0 bases and J 5 bases; nucleotides not matched to a gene: 1.

This clonotype showed up many times. This chain joins TRBV20-1 and TRBJ2-1; 11 bases are a match to TRBD2. The CDR3 totals 16 residues. Germline V gene data show CDR1 as DFQATT and CDR2 as SNEGSKA (reference sequence). J lost 7 bases, V lost 1 base, and 9 bases had no gene match. The CDR3 DNA reads as TGCAGTGCTAGAGCGGTATGGGCTAGCGGGAGGAATGAGCAGTTCTTC. Translated, it gives CSARAVWASGRNEQFF.

This clonotype has only a few counts. The chain is built from TRBV4-2 and TRBJ2-3; tentative D call: TRBD2 (7 bases). CDR3 size: 18 residues. The germline V gene has CDR1 LGHNA and CDR2 YNFKEQ. V was shortened by 1 base and J by 3 bases, with 20 bases between the two germline ends. Here the CDR3 reads CASSQGFWGGAETDTQYF. CDR3 coding DNA: TGTGCCAGCAGCCAAGGGTTTTGGGGGGGGGCTGAGACAGATACGCAGTATTTT.

The chain employs TRBV6-4 and TRBJ2-7; TRBD2 matches at 11 bases. CDR1 is MRHNA and CDR2 is SNTAGT in the germline V gene. CDR3 length equals 15 residues. V dropped 6 bases and J dropped 6; count of bases not matched to a gene: 10. The CDR3 spells CASRDSGRALCEQYF. Here the CDR3 DNA reads TGTGCCAGCAGGGATAGCGGGAGGGCGTTGTGCGAGCAGTACTTC.

CDR3 sequence (DNA): TGCAGTGCTAGAGATAACGATATCCCCACGAATGAGCAGTTCTTC. This encodes CSARDNDIPTNEQFF. This chain links TRBV20-1 with TRBJ2-1; no clear D. Trimming stripped 0 bases from V and 7 bases from J, with 16 bases between. CDR1 DFQATT and CDR2 SNEGSKA come from the germline V gene (reference sequence). This CDR3 comprises 15 residues.

In this sample, this clonotype turned up a few times. The genes are TRBV15 and TRBJ2-1, with 13 bases lining up with TRBD2. The CDR3 spans 15 residues. Germline CDR1 is LNHNV and CDR2 is YYDKDF (reference sequence). Trimming at V came to 5 bases and at J to 7 bases, leaving 5 bases not matched to a gene. The CDR3: CATSGLAGDRNEQFF. The CDR3 DNA follows: TGTGCCACCAGCGGACTAGCGGGGGATAGGAATGAGCAGTTCTTC.

V usage is TRBV9 and J usage is TRBJ2-1; a weak D match, TRBD1 (6 bases). Germline V gene data show CDR1 as SGDLS and CDR2 as YYNGEE. V lost 0 bases and J 6 bases, leaving 7 bases between the germline ends. The CDR3 sequence is 13 residues long. CDR3 bases: TGTGCCAGCAGCGTAGGCAGGGGCAATGAGCAGTTCTTC. Translation: CASSVGRGNEQFF. Using reference TRBV9 and TRBJ2-1 for the parts outside the CDR3, the full variable domain is DSGVTQTPKHLITATGQRVTLRCSPRSGDLSVYWYQQSLDQGLQFLIQYYNGEERAKGNILERFSAQQFPDLHSELNLSSLELGDSALYFCASSVGRGNEQFFGPGTRLTVL.

The chain carries TRBV4-3 and TRBJ2-3; 12 nucleotides agree with TRBD2. V shed 4 bases, J shed 2 bases, and the junction held 7 bases outside the gene matches. CDR3 size: 17 residues. Germline V lookup: CDR1 LGHNA, CDR2 YSLEER. CDR3 sequence (DNA): TGCGCCAGCAGCCTTACCCTAGCGGGAGGGGTCACAGATACGCAGTATTTT. Residues: CASSLTLAGGVTDTQYF.